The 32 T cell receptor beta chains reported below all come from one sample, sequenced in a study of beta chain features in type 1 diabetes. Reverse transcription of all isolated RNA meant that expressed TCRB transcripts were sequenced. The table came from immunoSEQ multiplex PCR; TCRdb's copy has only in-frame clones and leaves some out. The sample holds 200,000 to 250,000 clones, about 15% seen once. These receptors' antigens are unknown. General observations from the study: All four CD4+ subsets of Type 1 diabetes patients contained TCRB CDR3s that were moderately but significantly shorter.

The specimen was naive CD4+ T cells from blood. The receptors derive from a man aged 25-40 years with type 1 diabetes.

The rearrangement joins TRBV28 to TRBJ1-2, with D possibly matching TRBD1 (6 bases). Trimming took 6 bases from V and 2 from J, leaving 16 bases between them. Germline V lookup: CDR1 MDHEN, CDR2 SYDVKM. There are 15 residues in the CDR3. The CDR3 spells CASRGQGSLNYGYTF. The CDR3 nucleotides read TGTGCCAGCAGGGGTCAGGGGAGCCTCAACTATGGCTACACCTTC.

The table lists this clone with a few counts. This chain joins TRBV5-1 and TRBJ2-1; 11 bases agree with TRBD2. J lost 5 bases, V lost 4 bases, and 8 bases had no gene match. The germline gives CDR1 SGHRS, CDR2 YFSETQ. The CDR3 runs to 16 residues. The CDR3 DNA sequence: TGCGCCAGCAGCCCACAGGATAGCGGGGGGGACAATGAGCAGTTCTTC. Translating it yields CASSPQDSGGDNEQFF.

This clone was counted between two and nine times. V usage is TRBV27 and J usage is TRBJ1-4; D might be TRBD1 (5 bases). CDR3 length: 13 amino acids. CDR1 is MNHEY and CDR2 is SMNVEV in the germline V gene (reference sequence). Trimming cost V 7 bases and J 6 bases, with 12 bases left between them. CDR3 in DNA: TGTGCCAGCATAGGGCAGGGCGATGAAAAACTGTTTTTT. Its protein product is CASIGQGDEKLFF.

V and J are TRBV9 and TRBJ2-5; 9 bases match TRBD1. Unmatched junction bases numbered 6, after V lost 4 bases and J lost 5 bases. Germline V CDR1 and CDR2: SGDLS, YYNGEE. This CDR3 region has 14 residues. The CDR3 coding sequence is TGTGCCAGCAGCCTACAGGGGGCACGGGAGACCCAGTACTTC. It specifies CASSLQGARETQYF.

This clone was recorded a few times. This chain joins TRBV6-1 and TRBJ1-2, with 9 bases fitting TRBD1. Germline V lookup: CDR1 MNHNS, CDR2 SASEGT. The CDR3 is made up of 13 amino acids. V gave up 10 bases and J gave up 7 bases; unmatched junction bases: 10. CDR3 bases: TGTGCCATTGGGACAGGGAAGGACCTTGGCTACACCTTC. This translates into CAIGTGKDLGYTF.

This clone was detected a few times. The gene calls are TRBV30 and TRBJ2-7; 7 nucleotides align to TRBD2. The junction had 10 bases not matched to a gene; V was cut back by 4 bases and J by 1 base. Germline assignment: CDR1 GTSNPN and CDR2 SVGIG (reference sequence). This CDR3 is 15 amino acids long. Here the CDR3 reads CAWTSGLAVSYEQYF. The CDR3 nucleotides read TGTGCCTGGACCTCTGGGCTAGCGGTGTCCTACGAGCAGTACTTC.

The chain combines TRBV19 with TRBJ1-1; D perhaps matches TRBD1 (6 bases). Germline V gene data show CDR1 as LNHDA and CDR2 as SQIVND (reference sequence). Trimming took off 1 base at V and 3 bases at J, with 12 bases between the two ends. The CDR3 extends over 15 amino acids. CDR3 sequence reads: CASSIGTVWDTEAFF. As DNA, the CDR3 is TGTGCCAGTAGTATAGGGACAGTTTGGGACACTGAAGCTTTCTTT.

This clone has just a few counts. CDR3 sequence: CASSQTEYEQYF. The CDR3 nucleotides read TGTGCCAGCTCACAGACAGAGTACGAGCAGTACTTC. This chain connects TRBV18 to TRBJ2-7; D perhaps matches TRBD1 (5 bases). Germline V lookup: CDR1 KGHSH, CDR2 LQKENI. This CDR3 contains 12 residues. The V end was cut by 4 bases, the J end by 4 bases, with 8 bases between.

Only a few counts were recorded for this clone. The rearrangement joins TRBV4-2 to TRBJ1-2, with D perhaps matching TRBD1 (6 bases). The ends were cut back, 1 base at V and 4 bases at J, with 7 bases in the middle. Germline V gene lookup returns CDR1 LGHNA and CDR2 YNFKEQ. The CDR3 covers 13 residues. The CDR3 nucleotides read TGTGCCAGCAGCCAAGTGGACAGCTATGGCTACACCTTC. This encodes CASSQVDSYGYTF.

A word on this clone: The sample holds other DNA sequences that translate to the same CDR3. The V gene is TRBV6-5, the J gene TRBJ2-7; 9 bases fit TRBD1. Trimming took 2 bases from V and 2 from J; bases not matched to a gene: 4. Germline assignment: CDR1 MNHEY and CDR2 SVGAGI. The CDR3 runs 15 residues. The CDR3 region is CASSYAQGATYEQYF. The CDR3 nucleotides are TGTGCCAGCAGTTACGCACAGGGGGCGACCTACGAGCAGTACTTC.

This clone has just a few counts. DNA for the CDR3: TGTGCCAGCAGCCGACAGGGTGTGGGACCCGAAGCTTTCTTT. This sequence encodes CASSRQGVGPEAFF. V is TRBV14 and J is TRBJ1-1; 7 bases map to TRBD1. Trimming cost V 4 bases and J 8 bases; bases outside gene matches: 10. Germline V lookup: CDR1 SGHDN, CDR2 FVKESK. This CDR3 comprises 14 residues.

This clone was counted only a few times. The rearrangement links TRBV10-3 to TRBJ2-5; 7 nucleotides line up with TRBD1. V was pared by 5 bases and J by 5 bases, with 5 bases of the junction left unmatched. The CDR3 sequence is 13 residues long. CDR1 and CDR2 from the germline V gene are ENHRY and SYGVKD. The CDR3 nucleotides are TGTGCCATCAGTCAGGGACAGAAGGAGACCCAGTACTTC. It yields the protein CAISQGQKETQYF.

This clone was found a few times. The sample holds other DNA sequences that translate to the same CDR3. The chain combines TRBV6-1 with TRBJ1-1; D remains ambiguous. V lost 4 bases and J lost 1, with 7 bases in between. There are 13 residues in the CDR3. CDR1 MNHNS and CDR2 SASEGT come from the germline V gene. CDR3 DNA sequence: TGTGCCAGCAGTGCCACAGAGAACACTGAAGCTTTCTTT. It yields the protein CASSATENTEAFF.

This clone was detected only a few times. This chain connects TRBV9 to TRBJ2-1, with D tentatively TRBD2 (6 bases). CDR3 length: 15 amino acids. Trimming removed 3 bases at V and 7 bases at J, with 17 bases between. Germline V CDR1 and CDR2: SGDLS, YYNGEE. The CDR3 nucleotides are TGTGCCAGCAGCGCCTCTCGGGGGAAGGAAAATGAGCAGTTCTTC. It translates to CASSASRGKENEQFF.

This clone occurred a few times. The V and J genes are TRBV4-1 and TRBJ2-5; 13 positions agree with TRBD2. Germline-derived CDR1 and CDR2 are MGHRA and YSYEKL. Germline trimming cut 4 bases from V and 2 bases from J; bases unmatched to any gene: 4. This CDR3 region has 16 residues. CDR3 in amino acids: CASSRGGLAGQETQYF. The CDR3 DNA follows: TGCGCCAGCAGCCGAGGGGGACTAGCGGGGCAAGAGACCCAGTACTTC.

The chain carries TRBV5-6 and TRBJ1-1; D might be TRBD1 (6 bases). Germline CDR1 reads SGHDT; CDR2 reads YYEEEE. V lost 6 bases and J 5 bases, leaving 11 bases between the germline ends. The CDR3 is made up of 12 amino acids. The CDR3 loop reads CASTRRGTEAFF. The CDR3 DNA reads TGTGCCAGCACCCGAAGGGGGACTGAAGCTTTCTTT.

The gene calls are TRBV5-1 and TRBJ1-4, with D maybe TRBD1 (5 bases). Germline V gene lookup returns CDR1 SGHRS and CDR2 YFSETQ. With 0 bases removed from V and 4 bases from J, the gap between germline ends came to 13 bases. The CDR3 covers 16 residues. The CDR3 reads CASSLAVAGLNEKLFF. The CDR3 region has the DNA TGCGCCAGCAGCTTGGCCGTCGCAGGGCTTAATGAAAAACTGTTTTTT.

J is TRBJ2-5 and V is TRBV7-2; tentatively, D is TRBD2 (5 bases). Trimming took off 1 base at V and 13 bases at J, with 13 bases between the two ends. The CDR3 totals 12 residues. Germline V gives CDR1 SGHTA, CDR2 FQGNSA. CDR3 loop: CASSLGSVDWYF. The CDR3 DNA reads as TGTGCCAGCAGCTTAGGTAGCGTGGATTGGTACTTC.

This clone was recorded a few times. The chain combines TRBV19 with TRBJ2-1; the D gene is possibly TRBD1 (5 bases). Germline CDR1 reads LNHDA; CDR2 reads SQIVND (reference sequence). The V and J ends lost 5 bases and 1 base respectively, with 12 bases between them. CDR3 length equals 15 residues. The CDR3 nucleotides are TGTGCCAGTAGTCCGTGGGGCCTATCCTACAATGAGCAGTTCTTC. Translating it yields CASSPWGLSYNEQFF.

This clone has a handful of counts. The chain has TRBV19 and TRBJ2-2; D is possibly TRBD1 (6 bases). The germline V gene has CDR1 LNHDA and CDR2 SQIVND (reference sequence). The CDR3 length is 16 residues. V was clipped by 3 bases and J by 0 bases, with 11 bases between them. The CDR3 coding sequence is TGTGCCAGTAGTATTTGGGGGCCCACGAACACCGGGGAGCTGTTTTTT. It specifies CASSIWGPTNTGELFF. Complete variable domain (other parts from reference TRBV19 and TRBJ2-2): DGGITQSPKYLFRKEGQNVTLSCEQNLNHDAMYWYRQDPGQGLRLIYYSQIVNDFQKGDIAEGYSVSREKKESFPLTVTSAQKNPTAFYLCASSIWGPTNTGELFFGEGSRLTVL.

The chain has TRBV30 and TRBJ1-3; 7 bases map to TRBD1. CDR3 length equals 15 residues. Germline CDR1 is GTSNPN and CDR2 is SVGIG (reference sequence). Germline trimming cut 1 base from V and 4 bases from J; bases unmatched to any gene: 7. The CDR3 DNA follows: TGTGCCTGGAGTGCGGCCCCAGGGGGGGGAAACACCATATATTTT. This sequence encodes CAWSAAPGGGNTIYF.

In nucleotides, the CDR3 is TGTGCCATCACCCCCGGACTAGCGGGAGGGGTTGAGCAGTTCTTC. As protein: CAITPGLAGGVEQFF. The genes are TRBV10-3 and TRBJ2-1; 15 nucleotides align to TRBD2. Looked up from germline, CDR1 is ENHRY and CDR2 is SYGVKD. This CDR3 spans 15 amino acids. Losses at the gene ends were 7 bases for V and 9 bases for J; bases not matched to a gene: 7.

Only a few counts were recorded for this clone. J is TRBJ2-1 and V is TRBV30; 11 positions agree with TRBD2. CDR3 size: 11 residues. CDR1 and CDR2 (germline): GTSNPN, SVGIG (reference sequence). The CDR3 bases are TGTGGACTAGCGGGGTTTAATGAGCAGTTCTTC. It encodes CGLAGFNEQFF.

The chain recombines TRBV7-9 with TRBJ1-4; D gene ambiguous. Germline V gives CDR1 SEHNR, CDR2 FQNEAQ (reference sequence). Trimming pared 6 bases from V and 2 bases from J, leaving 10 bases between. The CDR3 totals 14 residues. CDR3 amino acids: CASREGSTNEKLFF. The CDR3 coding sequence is TGTGCCAGCAGGGAGGGATCGACTAATGAAAAACTGTTTTTT.

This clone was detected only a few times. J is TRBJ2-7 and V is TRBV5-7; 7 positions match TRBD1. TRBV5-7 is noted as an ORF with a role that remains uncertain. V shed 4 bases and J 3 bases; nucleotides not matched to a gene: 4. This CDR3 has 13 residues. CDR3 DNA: TGTGCCAGCAGCCCGACAGGGATCTACGAGCAGTACTTC. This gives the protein CASSPTGIYEQYF.

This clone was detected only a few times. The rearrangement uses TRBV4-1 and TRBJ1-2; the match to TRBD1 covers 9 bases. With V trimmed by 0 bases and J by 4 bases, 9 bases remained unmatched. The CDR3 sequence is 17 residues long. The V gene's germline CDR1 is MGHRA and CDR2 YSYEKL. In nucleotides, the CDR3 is TGCGCCAGCAGCCAAGATTTTGGGACAGGGCTAGGCTATGGCTACACCTTC. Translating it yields CASSQDFGTGLGYGYTF.

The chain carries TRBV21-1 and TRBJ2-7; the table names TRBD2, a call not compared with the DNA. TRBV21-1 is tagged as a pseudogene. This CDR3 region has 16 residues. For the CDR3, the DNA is TGTGCCAGCAGCAAATGGGTAGCGGAACCCTCCTACGAGCAGTACTTC. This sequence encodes CASSKWVAEPSYEQYF.

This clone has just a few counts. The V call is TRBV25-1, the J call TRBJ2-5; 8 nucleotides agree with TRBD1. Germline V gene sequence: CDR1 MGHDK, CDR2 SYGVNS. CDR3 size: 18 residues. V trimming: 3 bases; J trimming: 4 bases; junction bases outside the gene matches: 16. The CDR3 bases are TGTGCCAGCAGTGACCCGTCGTGGAGACAGGGGCGAGGAGAGACCCAGTACTTC. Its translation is CASSDPSWRQGRGETQYF.

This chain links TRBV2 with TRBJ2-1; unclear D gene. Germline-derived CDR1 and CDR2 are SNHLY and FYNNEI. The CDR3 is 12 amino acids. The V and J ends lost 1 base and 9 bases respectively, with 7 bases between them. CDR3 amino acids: CASSEVASEQFF. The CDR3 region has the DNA TGTGCCAGCAGTGAAGTGGCAAGTGAGCAGTTCTTC.

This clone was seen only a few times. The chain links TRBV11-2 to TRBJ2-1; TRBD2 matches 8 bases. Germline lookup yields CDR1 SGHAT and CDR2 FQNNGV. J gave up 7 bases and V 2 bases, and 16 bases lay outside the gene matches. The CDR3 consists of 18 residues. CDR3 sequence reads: CASSLRSTSGRMLNEQFF. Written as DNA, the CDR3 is TGTGCCAGCAGCTTAAGGTCTACGAGCGGGAGAATGTTGAATGAGCAGTTCTTC.

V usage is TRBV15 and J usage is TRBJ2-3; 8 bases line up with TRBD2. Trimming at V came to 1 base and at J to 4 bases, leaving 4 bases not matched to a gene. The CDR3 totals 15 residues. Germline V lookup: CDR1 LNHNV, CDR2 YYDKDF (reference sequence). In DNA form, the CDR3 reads TGTGCCACCAGCAGAGCGACTAGCGTTGCAGATACGCAGTATTTT. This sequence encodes CATSRATSVADTQYF.

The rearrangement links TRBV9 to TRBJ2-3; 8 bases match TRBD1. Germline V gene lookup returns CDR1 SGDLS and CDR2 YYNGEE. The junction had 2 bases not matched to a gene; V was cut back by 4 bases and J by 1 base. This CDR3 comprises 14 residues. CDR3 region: CASSQGAGTDTQYF. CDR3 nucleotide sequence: TGTGCCAGCAGCCAGGGGGCGGGCACAGATACGCAGTATTTT.